These T cell receptor beta chains were read from a single sample in a study of Graves' ophthalmopathy and Graves' hyperthyroidism. TCRdb analysed the multiplex PCR reads with MiXCR anew, one entry per CDR3 protein. The table includes about 39,000 distinct CDR3 sequences, roughly 50% detected once. Sequencing was carried out using peripheral blood. Receptors originate from an adult woman with stable Graves' hyperthyroidism. The conserved cysteine and the conserved F or W are not part of the CDR3 here.

>TRBJ2-7|TRBV7-9
ASSLGTPLSEQY
>TRBJ1-6|TRBV5-5
ASSFWATDNSPLH
>TRBJ1-2|TRBV7-2
ASSTGGTANYGYT
>TRBJ1-6|TRBV7-8
ASSLVGASAPLH
>TRBJ1-2|TRBV9
ASSVVPRTVYGYT
>TRBJ2-5|TRBV7-2
VSSLAGGQETQY
>TRBJ2-5|TRBV7-9
ASSPRTSGTPGETQY
>TRBJ2-5|TRBV7-9
ASSLSSGSGETQY
>TRBJ1-1|TRBV29-1
SVAQGTEAF
>TRBJ1-1|TRBV18
ASSPQGRNTEAF
>TRBJ1-4|TRBV19
ASSVGGGAANEKLF
>TRBJ1-5|TRBV29-1
SGGTGQPQH
>TRBJ2-3|TRBV7-6
ASSVLGQRTDTQY
>TRBJ2-5|TRBV4-3
ASSQGGQTQY
>TRBJ2-5|TRBV25-1
ASSPGGKETQY
>TRBJ1-2|TRBV7-9
ASSPTGTVGGYT
>TRBJ1-2|TRBV30
AWSNLYGYT
>TRBJ1-6|TRBV7-6
ASSPSAINSPPH
>TRBJ2-7|TRBV20-1
SASLQGAGGPSNEQY
>TRBJ1-2|TRBV7-3
ASSLRDGYT
>TRBJ2-7|TRBV20-1
SARGTSGGREQY
>TRBJ2-7|TRBV25-1
ASSEWGTSGADEQY
>TRBJ1-5|TRBV2
ASNPTGNQPQH
>TRBJ2-2|TRBV7-9
ASSLGSNTGELF
>TRBJ2-7|TRBV10-3
AISVASGQGGYEQY
>TRBJ1-4|TRBV7-4
ASSFGSLTGEELF
>TRBJ1-2|TRBV7-8
ASSLGLNYGYA
>TRBJ2-5|TRBV9
ASSQDDAGLAGGGETQY
>TRBJ2-5|TRBV15
ATSITSGWETQY
>TRBJ2-7|TRBV20-1
SARDPKGISGSYEQY
>TRBJ2-5|TRBV7-7
ASSSQGLETQY
>TRBJ1-5|TRBV9
ASSAGTSNQPQH
>TRBJ1-5|TRBV20-1
SAPVAGGNQPQH
>TRBJ2-3|TRBV27
ASSRDGQRGTDTQY
>TRBJ2-3|TRBV6-5
ASRGRATDTQY
>TRBJ1-1|TRBV12-3/TRBV12-4
ASRETLSSAEAF
>TRBJ1-2|TRBV20-1
SVTSGRQGRGYT
>TRBJ2-5|TRBV7-2
ASSTQGATGETQY
>TRBJ2-3|TRBV6-2/TRBV6-3
ASRTVDTQY
>TRBJ1-2|TRBV20-1
SAIRTGEDYGYT
>TRBJ1-5|TRBV10-3
AISGTGYGNQPQH
>TRBJ2-3|TRBV20-1
SARSTGVTQY
>TRBJ2-5|TRBV4-2
ASSQGLAGDEKTQY
>TRBJ1-1|TRBV19
ASRPGGYTEAF
>TRBJ1-2|TRBV4-2
ASSQDLGTGGAGVYGYT
>TRBJ2-5|TRBV5-6
ASSSGLAGNQETQY
>TRBJ1-2|TRBV7-3
ASSLTGTGLGGYT
>TRBJ2-5|TRBV20-1
SARGTSGRKY
>TRBJ2-5|TRBV20-1
SAPVGAETQY
>TRBJ1-5|TRBV7-8
ASSFSPAQPQH
>TRBJ2-7|TRBV29-1
SGEGMATAYEQY
>TRBJ2-7|TRBV29-1
SVRTSGRADEQY